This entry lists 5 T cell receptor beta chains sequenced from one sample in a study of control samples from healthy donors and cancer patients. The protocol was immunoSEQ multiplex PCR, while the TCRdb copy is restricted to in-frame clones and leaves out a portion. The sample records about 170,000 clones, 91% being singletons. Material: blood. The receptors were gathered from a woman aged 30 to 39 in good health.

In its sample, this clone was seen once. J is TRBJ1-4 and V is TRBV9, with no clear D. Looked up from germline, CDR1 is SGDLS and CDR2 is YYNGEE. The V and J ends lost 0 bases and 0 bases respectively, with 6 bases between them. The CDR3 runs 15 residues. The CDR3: CASSVGPATNEKLFF. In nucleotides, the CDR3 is TGTGCCAGCAGCGTAGGTCCAGCAACTAATGAAAAACTGTTTTTT.

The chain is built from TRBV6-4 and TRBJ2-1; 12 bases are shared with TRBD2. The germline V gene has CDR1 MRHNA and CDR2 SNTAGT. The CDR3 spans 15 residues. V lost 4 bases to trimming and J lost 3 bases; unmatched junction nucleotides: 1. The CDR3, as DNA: TGTGCCAGCAGTGCTAGCGGGGGGGGCTACAATGAGCAGTTCTTC. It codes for CASSASGGGYNEQFF.

The CDR3 here is CASSLTANSYEQYF. CDR3 bases: TGTGCCAGCAGCTTGACAGCTAACTCCTACGAGCAGTACTTC. V gene TRBV5-5 combines with J gene TRBJ2-7; no clear D gene. The V end was cut by 1 base, the J end by 0 bases, with 8 bases between. This CDR3 contains 14 residues. Per germline, CDR1 SGHKS and CDR2 YYEKEE (reference sequence).

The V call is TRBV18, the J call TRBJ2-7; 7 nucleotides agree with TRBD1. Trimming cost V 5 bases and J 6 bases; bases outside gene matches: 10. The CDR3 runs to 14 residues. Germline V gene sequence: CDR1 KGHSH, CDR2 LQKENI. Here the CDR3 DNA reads TGTGCCAGCTCATCTAGGACAGGAGCGGTCGAGCAGTACTTC. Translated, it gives CASSSRTGAVEQYF.

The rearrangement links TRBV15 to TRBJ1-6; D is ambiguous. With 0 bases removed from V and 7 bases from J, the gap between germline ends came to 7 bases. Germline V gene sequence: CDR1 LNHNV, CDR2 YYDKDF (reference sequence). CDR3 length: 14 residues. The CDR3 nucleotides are TGTGCCACCAGCAGAGATCTTATAAATTCACCCCTCCACTTT. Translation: CATSRDLINSPLHF.